The source of this TCR beta chain is a study of blood T cell repertoires in COVID-19. About the study: Researchers got acute and convalescent COVID-19 samples from the United States, Italy and Spain. The cDNA or gDNA used as material had been derived from T cells, B-cell-depleted T cells, or PBMCs.

Per the authors' pipeline: The assay estimated nucleated cells by amplifying reference gene primers. Here immunoSEQ multiplex PCR was the method, and the copy in TCRdb shows in-frame clones only, minus some. V and J calls and clone size come straight from that table; D and trimming were deduced from the DNA. The top ten hold about 5.7% of the sample, which has over 85,000 clones, roughly 87% seen once. CDR3 size: 10 residues. Germline V lookup: CDR1 DFQATT, CDR2 SNEGSKA (reference sequence). Between the trimmed V and J ends, which lost 4 bases and 6 bases, there was a span of 6 bases. Patients from Seattle were sampled longitudinally, starting during active infection.

The receptor was derived from a woman aged 45-65 years with COVID-19, enrolled during active disease. This chain joins TRBV20-1 and TRBJ1-2; perhaps TRBD1 as D (5 bases). Sequenced: peripheral blood. In DNA, the CDR3 is TGCAGTGCTACCAGGGATGGCTACACCTTC. It codes for CSATRDGYTF.